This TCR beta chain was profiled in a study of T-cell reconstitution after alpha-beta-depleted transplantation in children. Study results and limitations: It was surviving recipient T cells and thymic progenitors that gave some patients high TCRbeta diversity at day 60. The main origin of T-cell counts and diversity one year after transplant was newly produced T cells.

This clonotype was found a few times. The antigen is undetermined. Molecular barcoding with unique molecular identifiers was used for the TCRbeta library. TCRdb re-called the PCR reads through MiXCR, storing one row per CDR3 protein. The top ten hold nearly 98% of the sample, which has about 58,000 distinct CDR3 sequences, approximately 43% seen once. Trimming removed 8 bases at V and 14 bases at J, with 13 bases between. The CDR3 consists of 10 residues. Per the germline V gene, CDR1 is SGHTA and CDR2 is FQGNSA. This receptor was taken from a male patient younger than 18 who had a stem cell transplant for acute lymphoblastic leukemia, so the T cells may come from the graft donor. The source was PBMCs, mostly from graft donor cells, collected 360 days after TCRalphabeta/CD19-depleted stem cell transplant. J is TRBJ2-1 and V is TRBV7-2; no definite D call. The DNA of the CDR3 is TGTGCCAGCGGAAAGGGCGTGAAGTTCTTC. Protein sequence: CASGKGVKFF.